Listed below are T cell receptor beta chains from one sample, sequenced in a study of CD8+ T cells in alopecia areata. Libraries were prepared by immunoSEQ multiplex PCR; TCRdb keeps only in-frame clonotypes and omits some of them. The table records some 170,000 clones, roughly 60% of them present only once. The sample was CD4+ T cells sorted from blood, taken at week 0. These receptors were collected from a human donor with alopecia areata. Each CDR3 is given without its conserved first and last residue. The size of a clone is reported for some rows only, either as once, few or many, or as a class for expanded clones.

clone size	J gene	V gene	CDR3 protein
-	TRBJ2-5	TRBV10-3	AISDSGGGETQY
-	TRBJ1-1	TRBV4-3	ASSQDQRPGEAF
-	TRBJ2-5	TRBV18	ASSRGETQY
once	TRBJ1-2	TRBV29-1	SVGAGGDGYT
few	TRBJ1-4	TRBV29-1	SVAKGRNEKLF
few	TRBJ1-4	TRBV2	ASKEGTAPNEKLF
-	TRBJ2-1	TRBV7-2	ASSPALSLAGEQF
once	TRBJ1-2	TRBV4-3	ASSQDQGRGWGYT
-	TRBJ1-1	TRBV15	ATSRRGETEAF
-	TRBJ2-3	TRBV29-1	SVEVGIADTQY
-	TRBJ1-2	TRBV25-1	ASSGGYGYT
-	TRBJ1-2	TRBV30	AWSVPPRTGYT
-	TRBJ2-7	TRBV25-1	ASSEGTGGYEQY
-	TRBJ2-7	TRBV29-1	SVGDPYEQY